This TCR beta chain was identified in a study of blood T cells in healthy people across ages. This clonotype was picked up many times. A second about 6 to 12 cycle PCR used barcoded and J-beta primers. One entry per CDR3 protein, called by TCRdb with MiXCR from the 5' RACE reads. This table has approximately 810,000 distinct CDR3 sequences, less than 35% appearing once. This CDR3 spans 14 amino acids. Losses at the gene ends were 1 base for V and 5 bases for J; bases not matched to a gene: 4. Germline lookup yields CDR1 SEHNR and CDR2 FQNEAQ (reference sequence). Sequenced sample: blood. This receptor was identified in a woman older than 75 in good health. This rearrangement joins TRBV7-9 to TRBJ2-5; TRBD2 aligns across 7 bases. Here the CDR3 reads CASSLVAGVETQYF. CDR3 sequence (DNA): TGTGCCAGCAGCTTAGTGGCGGGGGTGGAGACCCAGTACTTC.